The 22 T cell receptor beta chains in this list originate from one sample, sequenced in a study of blood T cell repertoires in COVID-19. The data were produced by immunoSEQ multiplex PCR, yet TCRdb's version contains in-frame clones alone and is incomplete. The sample lists about 55,000 clones; about 91% were seen once. Material: peripheral blood. All receptors derive from a man aged 45-65 years with active COVID-19.

The chain combines TRBV10-3 with TRBJ1-2, with 8 positions matching TRBD1. The ends lost 8 bases at V and 6 bases at J; junction bases unmatched: 11. CDR3 length: 14 amino acids. Per the germline V gene, CDR1 is ENHRY and CDR2 is SYGVKD. The CDR3 loop reads CAIGGGRTGNGYTF. The CDR3 DNA reads TGTGCCATCGGTGGTGGGCGGACAGGGAATGGCTACACCTTC.

V is TRBV5-4 and J is TRBJ2-5; 12 bases align to TRBD2. The V and J ends lost 4 bases and 5 bases, in that order; junction bases with no gene match: 0. This CDR3 contains 13 residues. Germline assignment: CDR1 SGHNT and CDR2 YYREEE (reference sequence). Here the CDR3 reads CASSLAGGETQYF. CDR3 nucleotides: TGTGCCAGCAGCCTAGCGGGAGGGGAGACCCAGTACTTC.

The chain uses TRBV7-2 and TRBJ2-7; D unclear. The CDR3 spans 11 residues. Deletions cut 5 bases from V and 6 bases from J, with 8 bases between. Germline values: CDR1 SGHTA, CDR2 FQGNSA. CDR3 protein: CASSRAGEQYF. CDR3 coding DNA: TGTGCCAGCAGCCGAGCCGGCGAGCAGTACTTC.

The rearrangement joins TRBV2 to TRBJ1-6; unclear D gene. CDR3 length: 14 residues. The germline CDR1 and CDR2 sequences are SNHLY and FYNNEI. Trimming took 1 base from V and 4 from J, leaving 5 bases between them. Here the CDR3 DNA reads TGTGCCAGCAGTGAAGGAGAGTATAATTCACCCCTCCACTTT. It translates to CASSEGEYNSPLHF.

This chain connects TRBV3-1 (or the pseudogene TRBV3-2) to TRBJ2-7, with D perhaps TRBD2 (5 bases). Germline V gene sequence: CDR1 LGHDT, CDR2 YNNKEL (reference sequence). The CDR3 extends over 12 amino acids. The CDR3 bases are TGTGCGACCGGGCAGCGGCCCTACGAGCAGTACTTC. This translates into CATGQRPYEQYF.

The chain has TRBV6-5 and TRBJ2-1, with D hard to call. This CDR3 spans 13 amino acids. V shed 6 bases and J shed 7 bases, with 13 bases lying between them. Germline CDR1 reads MNHEY; CDR2 reads SVGAGI. The DNA for the CDR3 is TGTGCCAGCAGCAGCAAACTCAGGAATGAGCAGTTCTTC. Translating it yields CASSSKLRNEQFF.

The chain recombines TRBV6-6 with TRBJ2-1; D perhaps matches TRBD2 (6 bases). The CDR3 contains 13 residues. The germline gives CDR1 MNHNY, CDR2 SVGAGI (reference sequence). The germline V and J ends were trimmed by 4 bases and 4 bases, with 8 bases remaining between them. DNA of the CDR3: TGTGCCAGCAGTTTCGGGGGTTACAATGAGCAGTTCTTC. Translated: CASSFGGYNEQFF.

V gene TRBV11-2 combines with J gene TRBJ2-2, with TRBD1 matching 7 bases. This CDR3 comprises 17 residues. V shed 0 bases, J shed 7 bases, and the junction held 11 bases outside the gene matches. CDR1 and CDR2 (germline): SGHAT, FQNNGV. The CDR3 is CASSLEPTGQAGGELFF. The CDR3 region has the DNA TGTGCCAGCAGCTTAGAGCCCACCGGACAGGCCGGCGGGGAGCTGTTTTTT.

The chain is built from TRBV6-5 and TRBJ1-5; perhaps TRBD1 as D (5 bases). CDR1 is MNHEY and CDR2 is SVGAGI in the germline V gene. V was pared by 5 bases and J by 1 base, with 12 bases between. This CDR3 is 15 amino acids long. CDR3 amino acids: CASSRGRVSNQPQHF. The CDR3 bases are TGTGCCAGCAGTCGAGGCAGGGTAAGCAATCAGCCCCAGCATTTT.

The V and J genes are TRBV9 and TRBJ1-6; TRBD1 matches at 7 bases. J was trimmed by 7 bases and V by 4 bases; bases with no gene match: 8. Germline assignment: CDR1 SGDLS and CDR2 YYNGEE. CDR3 length: 15 amino acids. CDR3 nucleotides: TGTGCCAGCAGCCCAACCGGGACAGCCAATTCACCCCTCCACTTT. Translated, it gives CASSPTGTANSPLHF.

This chain links TRBV29-1 with TRBJ2-2; 10 nucleotides agree with TRBD2. Germline loops: CDR1 SQVTM, CDR2 ANQGSEA. V shed 5 bases, J shed 6 bases, and the junction held 9 bases outside the gene matches. The CDR3 is 15 residues long. CDR3 protein: CSVLAGGSVAGELFF. The CDR3 DNA is TGCAGCGTTTTAGCGGGAGGATCGGTCGCCGGGGAGCTGTTTTTT.

This clone was recorded only once. V and J are TRBV10-3 and TRBJ2-1, with 8 bases that match TRBD2. This CDR3 is 13 amino acids long. Germline loops: CDR1 ENHRY, CDR2 SYGVKD. Trimming took 11 bases from V and 2 from J; bases not matched to a gene: 5. The DNA for the CDR3 is TGTGCCCTCGGGGGGGTCACCTACAATGAGCAGTTCTTC. This gives the protein CALGGVTYNEQFF.

This chain connects TRBV5-5 to TRBJ1-1; tentative D call: TRBD1 (5 bases). Germline V gene lookup returns CDR1 SGHKS and CDR2 YYEKEE (reference sequence). Trimming cost V 3 bases and J 4 bases, with 13 bases left between them. This CDR3 spans 14 amino acids. The CDR3, as DNA: TGTGCCAGCAGCTCTACTACCAGGGCCACTGAAGCTTTCTTT. Its protein product is CASSSTTRATEAFF.

The chain links TRBV7-2 to TRBJ2-2; 7 nucleotides line up with TRBD1. V shed 6 bases and J 6 bases; nucleotides not matched to a gene: 4. Germline V lookup: CDR1 SGHTA, CDR2 FQGNSA. The CDR3 is 13 amino acids. This CDR3 is CASSYRGAGELFF. The CDR3 nucleotides read TGTGCCAGCAGTTACAGGGGAGCCGGGGAGCTGTTTTTT. Drawing the rest from reference TRBV7-2 and TRBJ2-2, the complete variable domain is GAGVSQSPSNKVTEKGKDVELRCDPISGHTALYWYRQSLGQGLEFLIYFQGNSAPDKSGLPSDRFSAERTGGSVSTLTIQRTQQEDSAVYLCASSYRGAGELFFGEGSRLTVL.

The V and J genes are TRBV6-6 and TRBJ1-1; D might be TRBD1 (5 bases). CDR3 size: 12 residues. Germline loops: CDR1 MNHNY, CDR2 SVGAGI (reference sequence). With 11 bases removed from V and 8 bases from J, the gap between germline ends came to 18 bases. The CDR3: CAGGNGGVEAFF. The CDR3 DNA sequence: TGTGCCGGGGGGAACGGGGGTGTCGAAGCTTTCTTT.

This clone was seen only once. The chain carries TRBV15 and TRBJ2-3, with D possibly matching TRBD2 (5 bases). V shed 5 bases and J shed 2 bases, with 14 bases lying between them. Looked up from germline, CDR1 is LNHNV and CDR2 is YYDKDF (reference sequence). The CDR3 contains 15 residues. For the CDR3, the DNA is TGTGCCACCAGCGGGCACAGAGGACTCACAGATACGCAGTATTTT. This codes for CATSGHRGLTDTQYF.

The rearrangement joins TRBV4-3 to TRBJ1-2; D is possibly TRBD1 (5 bases). This CDR3 contains 14 residues. V lost 0 bases and J lost 8, with 13 bases in between. From germline, CDR1 is LGHNA and CDR2 YSLEER. This CDR3 is CASSQDGRSGGYTF. CDR3 nucleotide sequence: TGCGCCAGCAGCCAAGACGGACGGTCAGGGGGCTACACCTTC.

The genes are TRBV4-2 and TRBJ2-7, with a weak D call TRBD2 (5 bases). The CDR3 is 17 amino acids. CDR1 is LGHNA, CDR2 YNFKEQ, per germline. V was trimmed by 4 bases and J by 3 bases, leaving 22 bases between them. CDR3 region: CASSPPGIQRNYYEQYF. CDR3 nucleotide sequence: TGTGCCAGCAGCCCCCCGGGCATCCAGCGGAACTACTACGAGCAGTACTTC.

The rearrangement joins TRBV7-2 to TRBJ2-5, with TRBD2 identical over 9 bases. The V and J ends lost 6 bases and 5 bases, in that order; junction bases with no gene match: 13. The CDR3 length is 16 residues. From germline, CDR1 is SGHTA and CDR2 FQGNSA. The CDR3 loop is CASSLAPSGMRETQYF. The CDR3 bases are TGTGCCAGCAGTCTAGCCCCTAGCGGGATGAGGGAGACCCAGTACTTC.

The V and J genes are TRBV2 and TRBJ2-3, with D perhaps matching TRBD2 (5 bases). The CDR3 has 13 amino acids. The germline gives CDR1 SNHLY, CDR2 FYNNEI. Trimming removed 6 bases from V and 4 bases from J, with 11 bases in between. This chain's CDR3 is CASRGAAADTQYF. As DNA, the CDR3 is TGTGCCAGCAGGGGAGCCGCAGCAGATACGCAGTATTTT.

The chain recombines TRBV5-1 with TRBJ2-5; TRBD1 aligns across 10 bases. This CDR3 region has 14 residues. Germline V gene lookup returns CDR1 SGHRS and CDR2 YFSETQ. The V segment lost 4 bases and the J segment 6 bases; nucleotides outside the gene matches: 6. CDR3 in DNA: TGCGCCAGCAGCGCCGGGACAGGGGCACAGACCCAGTACTTC. Amino acid sequence: CASSAGTGAQTQYF.

The chain is built from TRBV27 and TRBJ1-2; D gene unclear. CDR1 is MNHEY and CDR2 is SMNVEV in the germline V gene (reference sequence). CDR3 size: 17 residues. Trimming pared 5 bases from V and 4 bases from J, leaving 23 bases between. DNA of the CDR3: TGTGCCAGCAGTCGAAACGTAGACGGATCGAGGAGCTATGGCTACACCTTC. This gives the protein CASSRNVDGSRSYGYTF.